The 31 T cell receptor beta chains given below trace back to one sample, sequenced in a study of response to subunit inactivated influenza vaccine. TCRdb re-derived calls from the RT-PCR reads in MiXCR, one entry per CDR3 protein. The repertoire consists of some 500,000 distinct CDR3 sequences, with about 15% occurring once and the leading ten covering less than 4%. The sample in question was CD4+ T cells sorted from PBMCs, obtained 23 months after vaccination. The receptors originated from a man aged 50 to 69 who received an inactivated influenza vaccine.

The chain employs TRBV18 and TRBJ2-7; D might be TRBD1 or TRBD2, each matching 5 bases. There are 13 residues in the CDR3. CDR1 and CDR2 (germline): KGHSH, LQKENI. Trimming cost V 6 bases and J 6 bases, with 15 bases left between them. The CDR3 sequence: CASSQNWGSEQYF. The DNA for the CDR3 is TGTGCCAGCTCCCAGAACTGGGGGTCCGAGCAGTACTTC.

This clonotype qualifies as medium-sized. The CDR3 is CASSPWTGPSSYEQYF. As DNA, the CDR3 is TGTGCCAGCAGCCCTTGGACAGGGCCGTCATCCTACGAGCAGTACTTC. The chain has TRBV7-2 and TRBJ2-7; 8 nucleotides match TRBD1. V gave up 5 bases and J gave up 1 base; unmatched junction bases: 10. The CDR3 consists of 16 residues. In germline, CDR1 is SGHTA, CDR2 FQGNSA. Full variable domain (missing parts from reference TRBV7-2 and TRBJ2-7): GAGVSQSPSNKVTEKGKDVELRCDPISGHTALYWYRQSLGQGLEFLIYFQGNSAPDKSGLPSDRFSAERTGGSVSTLTIQRTQQEDSAVYLCASSPWTGPSSYEQYFGPGTRLTVT.

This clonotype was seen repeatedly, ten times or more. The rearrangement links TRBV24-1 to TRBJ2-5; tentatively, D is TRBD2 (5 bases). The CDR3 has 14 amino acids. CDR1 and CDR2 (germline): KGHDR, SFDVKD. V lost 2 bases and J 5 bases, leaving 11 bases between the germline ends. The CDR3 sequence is CATSDSLTGETQYF. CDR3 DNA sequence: TGTGCCACCAGTGATTCGCTAACGGGGGAGACCCAGTACTTC.

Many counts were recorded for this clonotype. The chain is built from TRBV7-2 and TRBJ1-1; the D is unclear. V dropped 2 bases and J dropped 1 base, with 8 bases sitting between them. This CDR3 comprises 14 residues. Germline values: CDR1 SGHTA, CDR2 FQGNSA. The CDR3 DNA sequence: TGTGCCAGCAGCTTACACTCGAAGAACACTGAAGCTTTCTTT. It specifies CASSLHSKNTEAFF.

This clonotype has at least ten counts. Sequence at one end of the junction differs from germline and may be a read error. CDR3 nucleotide sequence: TGCGCCAGCAGCCCCGGCTCCGGGGAGACCCAGTACTTC. As protein: CASSPGSGETQYF. V and J are TRBV18 and TRBJ2-5; D is undetermined. The CDR3 sequence is 13 residues long. Germline CDR1 KGHSH, CDR2 LQKENI.

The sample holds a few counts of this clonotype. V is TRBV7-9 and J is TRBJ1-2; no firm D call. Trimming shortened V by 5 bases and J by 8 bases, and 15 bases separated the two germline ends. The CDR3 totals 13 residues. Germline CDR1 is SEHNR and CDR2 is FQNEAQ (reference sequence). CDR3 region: CASSPRTRDGYTF. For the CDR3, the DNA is TGTGCCAGCAGCCCACGGACCCGAGACGGCTACACCTTC.

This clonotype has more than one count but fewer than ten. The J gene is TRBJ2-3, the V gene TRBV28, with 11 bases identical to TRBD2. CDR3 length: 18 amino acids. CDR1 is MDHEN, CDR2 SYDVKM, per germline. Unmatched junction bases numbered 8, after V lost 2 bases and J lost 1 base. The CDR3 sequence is CASSLGASGRLGTDTQYF. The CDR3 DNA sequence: TGTGCCAGCAGTTTAGGGGCTAGCGGGAGGTTGGGCACAGATACGCAGTATTTT.

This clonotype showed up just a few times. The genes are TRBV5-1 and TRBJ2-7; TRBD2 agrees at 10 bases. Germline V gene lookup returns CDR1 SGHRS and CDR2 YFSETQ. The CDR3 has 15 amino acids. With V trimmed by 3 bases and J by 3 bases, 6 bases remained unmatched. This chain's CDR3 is CASSWRTSGLYEQYF. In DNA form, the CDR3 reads TGCGCCAGCAGCTGGAGGACTAGCGGTCTCTACGAGCAGTACTTC.

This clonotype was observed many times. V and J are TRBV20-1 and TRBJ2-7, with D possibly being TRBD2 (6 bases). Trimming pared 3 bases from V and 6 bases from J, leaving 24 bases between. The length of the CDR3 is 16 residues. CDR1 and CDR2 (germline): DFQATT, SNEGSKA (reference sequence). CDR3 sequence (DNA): TGCAGTGCTAGGGGGGTCGAAAGGAGGGGTACGGGCGAGCAGTACTTC. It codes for CSARGVERRGTGEQYF.

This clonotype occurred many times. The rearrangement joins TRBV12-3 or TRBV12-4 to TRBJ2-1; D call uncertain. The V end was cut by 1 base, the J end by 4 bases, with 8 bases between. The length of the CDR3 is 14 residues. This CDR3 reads CASSLDRVYNEQFF. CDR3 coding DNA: TGTGCCAGCAGTTTAGACCGGGTTTACAATGAGCAGTTCTTC.

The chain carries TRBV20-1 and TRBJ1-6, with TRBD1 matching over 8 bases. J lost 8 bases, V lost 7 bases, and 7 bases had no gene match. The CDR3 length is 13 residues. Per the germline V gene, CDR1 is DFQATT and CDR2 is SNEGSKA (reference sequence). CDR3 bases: TGCAGTGTTATCGAACAGGGGGATTCACCCCTCCACTTT. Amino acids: CSVIEQGDSPLHF.

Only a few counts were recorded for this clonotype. CDR3: CASSESAGVVADTQYF. CDR3 coding DNA: TGTGCCAGCAGTGAATCGGCGGGAGTTGTAGCAGATACGCAGTATTTT. The V gene is TRBV6-1, the J gene TRBJ2-3; 7 nucleotides line up with TRBD2. Germline loops: CDR1 MNHNS, CDR2 SASEGT. V shed 2 bases and J 4 bases; nucleotides not matched to a gene: 9. The length of the CDR3 is 16 residues.

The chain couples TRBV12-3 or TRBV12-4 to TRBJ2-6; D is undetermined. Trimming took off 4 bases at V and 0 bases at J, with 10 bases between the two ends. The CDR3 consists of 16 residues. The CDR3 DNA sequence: TGTGCCAGCAGTTCTTATCCCCGCTCTGGGGCCAACGTCCTGACTTTC. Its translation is CASSSYPRSGANVLTF.

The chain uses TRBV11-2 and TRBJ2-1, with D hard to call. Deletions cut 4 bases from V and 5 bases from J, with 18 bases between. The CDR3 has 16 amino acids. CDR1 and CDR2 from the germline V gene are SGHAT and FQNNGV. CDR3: CASSSKDRRWNNEQFF. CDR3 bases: TGTGCCAGCAGCTCCAAGGATCGGAGATGGAACAATGAGCAGTTCTTC.

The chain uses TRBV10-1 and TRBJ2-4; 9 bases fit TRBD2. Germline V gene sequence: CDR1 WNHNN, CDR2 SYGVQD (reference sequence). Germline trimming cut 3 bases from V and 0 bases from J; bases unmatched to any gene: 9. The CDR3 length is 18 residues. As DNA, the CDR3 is TGCGCCAGCAGTGAAAGGCTAGCGGGACCACTAGCCAAAAACATTCAGTACTTC. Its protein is CASSERLAGPLAKNIQYF.

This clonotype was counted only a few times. In DNA, the CDR3 is TGTGCCATCAGTGGAGACAGGGGGCTCAACGAGCAGTACTTC. This translates into CAISGDRGLNEQYF. The V call is TRBV10-3, the J call TRBJ2-7; 10 positions agree with TRBD1. The germline gives CDR1 ENHRY, CDR2 SYGVKD. J was trimmed by 5 bases and V by 4 bases; bases with no gene match: 5. The CDR3 is 14 amino acids.

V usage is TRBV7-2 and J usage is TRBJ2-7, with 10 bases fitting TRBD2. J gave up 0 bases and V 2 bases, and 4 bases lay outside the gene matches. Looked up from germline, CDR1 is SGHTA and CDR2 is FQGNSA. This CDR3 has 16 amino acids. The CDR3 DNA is TGTGCCAGCAGCTTAATAGGACTAGCGGACTCCTACGAGCAGTACTTC. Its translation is CASSLIGLADSYEQYF.

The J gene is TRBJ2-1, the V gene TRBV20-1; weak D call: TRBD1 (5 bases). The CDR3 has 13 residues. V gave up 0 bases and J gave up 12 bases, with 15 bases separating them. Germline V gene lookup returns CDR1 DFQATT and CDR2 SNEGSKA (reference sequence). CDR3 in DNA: TGCAGTGCTAGAGATTTAGGGGAAATTCGGCAGTTCTTC. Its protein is CSARDLGEIRQFF.

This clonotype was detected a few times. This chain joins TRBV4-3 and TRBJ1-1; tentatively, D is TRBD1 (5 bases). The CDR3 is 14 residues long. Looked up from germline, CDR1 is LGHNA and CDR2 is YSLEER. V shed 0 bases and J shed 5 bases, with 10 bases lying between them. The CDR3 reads CASSQDVGTTEAFF. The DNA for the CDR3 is TGCGCCAGCAGCCAAGATGTAGGGACTACTGAAGCTTTCTTT.

As DNA, the CDR3 is TGTGCCTGGAGTGTACTAGTGGCTGGAAACACCATATATTTT. Translation: CAWSVLVAGNTIYF. The rearrangement links TRBV30 to TRBJ1-3, with no clear D. The germline V gene has CDR1 GTSNPN and CDR2 SVGIG (reference sequence). Deletions cut 0 bases from V and 2 bases from J, with 8 bases between. This CDR3 contains 14 residues.

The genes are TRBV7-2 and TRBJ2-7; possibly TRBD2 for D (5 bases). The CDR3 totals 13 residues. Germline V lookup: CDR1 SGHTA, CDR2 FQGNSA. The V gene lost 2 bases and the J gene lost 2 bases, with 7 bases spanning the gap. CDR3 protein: CASSLREAYEQYF. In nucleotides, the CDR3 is TGTGCCAGCAGCTTACGGGAAGCCTACGAGCAGTACTTC.

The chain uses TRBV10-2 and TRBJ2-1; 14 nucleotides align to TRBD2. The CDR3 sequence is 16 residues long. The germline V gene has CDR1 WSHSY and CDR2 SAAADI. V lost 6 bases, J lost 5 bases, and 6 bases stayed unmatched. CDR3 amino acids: CASSRGLAGGDNEQFF. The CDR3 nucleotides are TGCGCCAGCAGCCGCGGACTAGCGGGGGGAGACAATGAGCAGTTCTTC.

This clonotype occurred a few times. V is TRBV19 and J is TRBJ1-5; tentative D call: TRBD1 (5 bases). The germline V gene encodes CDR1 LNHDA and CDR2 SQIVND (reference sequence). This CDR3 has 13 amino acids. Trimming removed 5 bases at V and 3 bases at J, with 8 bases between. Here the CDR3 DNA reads TGTGCCAGTAGTTGGGGGGTCAATCAGCCCCAGCATTTT. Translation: CASSWGVNQPQHF.

CDR3 amino acids: CASSVGLAADTQYF. The CDR3 DNA reads as TGTGCCAGCTCAGTGGGACTAGCGGCAGATACGCAGTATTTT. J is TRBJ2-3 and V is TRBV18; 11 nucleotides line up with TRBD2. With 5 bases clipped from V and 4 bases from J, the junction kept 2 bases outside the gene matches. There are 14 residues in the CDR3. Germline-derived CDR1 and CDR2 are KGHSH and LQKENI.

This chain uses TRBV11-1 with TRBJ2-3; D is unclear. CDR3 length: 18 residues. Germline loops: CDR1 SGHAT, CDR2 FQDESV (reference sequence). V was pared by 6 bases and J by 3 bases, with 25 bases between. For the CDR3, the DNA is TGTGCCAGCAGGGATTGGATACAGAACAAGAAAGAGACAGATACGCAGTATTTT. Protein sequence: CASRDWIQNKKETDTQYF.

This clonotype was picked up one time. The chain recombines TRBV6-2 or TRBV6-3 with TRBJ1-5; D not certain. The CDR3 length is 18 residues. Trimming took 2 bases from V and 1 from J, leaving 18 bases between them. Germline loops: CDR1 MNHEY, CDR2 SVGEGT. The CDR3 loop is CASSYRRGEGQSNQPQHF. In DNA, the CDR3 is TGTGCCAGCAGTTACCGCCGGGGAGAGGGCCAGAGCAATCAGCCCCAGCATTTT.

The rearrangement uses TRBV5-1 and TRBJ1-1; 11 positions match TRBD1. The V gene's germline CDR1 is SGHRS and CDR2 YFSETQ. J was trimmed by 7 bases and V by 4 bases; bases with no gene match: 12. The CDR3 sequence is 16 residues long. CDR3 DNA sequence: TGCGCCAGCAGCCCATTAGTGGGACAGGGGGTCCATGAAGCTTTCTTT. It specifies CASSPLVGQGVHEAFF.

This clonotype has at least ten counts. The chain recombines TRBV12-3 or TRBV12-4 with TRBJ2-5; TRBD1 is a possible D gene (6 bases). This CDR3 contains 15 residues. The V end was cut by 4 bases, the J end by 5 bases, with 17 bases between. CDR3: CASSSAGARRETQYF. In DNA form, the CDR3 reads TGTGCCAGCAGTTCGGCAGGGGCCCGGCGGGAGACCCAGTACTTC.

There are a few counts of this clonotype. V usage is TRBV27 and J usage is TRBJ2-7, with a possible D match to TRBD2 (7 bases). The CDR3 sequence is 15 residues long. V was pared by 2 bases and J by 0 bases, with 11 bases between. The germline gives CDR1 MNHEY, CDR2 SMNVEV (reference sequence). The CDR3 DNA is TGTGCCAGCAGTTTACAAGGGGGGGCCTCCTACGAGCAGTACTTC. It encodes CASSLQGGASYEQYF.

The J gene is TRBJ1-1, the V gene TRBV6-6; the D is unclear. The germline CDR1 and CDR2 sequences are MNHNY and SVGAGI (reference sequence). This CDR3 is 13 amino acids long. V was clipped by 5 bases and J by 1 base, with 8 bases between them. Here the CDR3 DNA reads TGTGCCAGCAGTGAGGGTCGGAACACTGAAGCTTTCTTT. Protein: CASSEGRNTEAFF.

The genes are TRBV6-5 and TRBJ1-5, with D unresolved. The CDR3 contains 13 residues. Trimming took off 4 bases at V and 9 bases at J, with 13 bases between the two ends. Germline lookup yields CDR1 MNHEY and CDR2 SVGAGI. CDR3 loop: CASSSGLARPQHF. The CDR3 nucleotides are TGTGCCAGCAGTTCAGGTCTCGCTCGGCCCCAGCATTTT.